This T cell receptor (beta chain) came from a study of blood T cells in healthy people across ages. Germline loops: CDR1 DFQATT, CDR2 SNEGSKA (reference sequence). Trimming pared 3 bases from V and 5 bases from J, leaving 10 bases between. The CDR3 is 12 amino acids. It was with a sample-barcoded 5' primer and a J-beta primer mix that a second PCR of about 7 to 12 cycles was run. Every molecule of cDNA carried a tag from a template-switch adaptor with 12 random nucleotides. TCRdb reprocessed the 5' RACE reads with MiXCR, giving one entry per CDR3 protein. This table has about 2 million distinct CDR3 sequences, just under 50% appearing once.

This chain links TRBV20-1 with TRBJ1-2; D not certain. The material sequenced was blood. This sequence was found in a woman aged 40-49 years in good health. The CDR3 sequence: CSARKGLYGYTF. In DNA form, the CDR3 reads TGCAGTGCTAGGAAGGGATTGTATGGCTACACCTTC.